The next 7 T cell receptor beta chains were all read from a single sample in a study of T-cell reconstitution after alpha-beta-depleted transplantation in children. Unique molecular identifiers featured in how the TCRbeta library was prepared. From the PCR reads, TCRdb called clonotypes with MiXCR, one entry per CDR3 protein. This sample carries over 150,000 distinct CDR3 sequences, roughly 6% of them seen once, and the ten largest clones take under 5%. Specimen: PBMCs, collected before TCRalphabeta/CD19-depleted stem cell transplant. These receptors originate from a girl less than two years old with combined immunodeficiency, due to receive a stem cell transplant.

In regard to this clonotype: It may be a read error: a sequence one base away is much more abundant. The J gene is TRBJ2-2, the V gene TRBV12-3 or TRBV12-4; possibly TRBD2 for D (5 bases). The CDR3 is 18 amino acids. CDR3 in amino acids: CASCLARLNLADTGELFF. In nucleotides, the CDR3 is TGTGCCAGCTGTTTAGCGCGGTTGAACCTGGCCGACACCGGGGAGCTGTTTTTT.

This clonotype was observed at least ten times. The rearrangement links TRBV4-3 to TRBJ1-4; tentative D call: TRBD1 (6 bases). This CDR3 contains 15 residues. The V gene's germline CDR1 is LGHNA and CDR2 YSLEER. The V end lost 4 bases, the J end lost 7 bases, and 16 bases lay between the germline ends. Here the CDR3 reads CASSPGTRRGEKLFF. The CDR3 nucleotides read TGCGCCAGCAGCCCTGGGACACGTCGGGGTGAAAAACTGTTTTTT.

This clonotype showed up just a few times. The J gene is TRBJ2-1, the V gene TRBV7-6; TRBD1 agrees at 9 bases. Germline V gene lookup returns CDR1 SGHVS and CDR2 FNYEAQ. With 2 bases clipped from V and 6 bases from J, the junction kept 5 bases outside the gene matches. The CDR3 totals 15 residues. CDR3 in amino acids: CASSLFTGGLNEQFF. DNA of the CDR3: TGTGCCAGCAGCTTATTCACAGGGGGCCTCAATGAGCAGTTCTTC.

This clonotype was seen at least ten times. The gene calls are TRBV6-5 and TRBJ2-2; TRBD2 aligns across 10 bases. Germline CDR1 reads MNHEY; CDR2 reads SVGAGI. The CDR3 has 16 residues. V lost 2 bases, J lost 3 bases, and 3 bases stayed unmatched. The DNA for the CDR3 is TGTGCCAGCAGTTACGTAGCGGGGGGATACACCGGGGAGCTGTTTTTT. Translating gives CASSYVAGGYTGELFF.

The chain links TRBV12-3 or TRBV12-4 to TRBJ2-7; 7 positions match TRBD2. V dropped 8 bases and J dropped 3; count of bases not matched to a gene: 19. This CDR3 has 17 amino acids. CDR3 nucleotides: TGTGCCAGCGGCCAGGACCGATGGGAGGGTACCAACTACGAGCAGTACTTC. Its translation is CASGQDRWEGTNYEQYF.

Ten or more counts support this clonotype. V usage is TRBV4-3 and J usage is TRBJ2-3; D is uncertain. Trimming left V 1 base short and J 6 bases short, with 14 bases between. Germline CDR1 reads LGHNA; CDR2 reads YSLEER. This CDR3 comprises 15 residues. The CDR3 nucleotides are TGCGCCAGCAGCCAAGTATCCGGCTCGTTGGATACGCAGTATTTT. It codes for CASSQVSGSLDTQYF.

This clonotype has only a few counts. The chain has TRBV28 and TRBJ2-5; maybe TRBD1 (5 bases). The CDR3 is 15 residues long. V lost 7 bases and J lost 4, with 19 bases in between. The germline CDR1 and CDR2 sequences are MDHEN and SYDVKM. The CDR3: CASTPQAGNAETQYF. As DNA, the CDR3 is TGTGCCAGCACCCCCCAGGCAGGGAATGCAGAGACCCAGTACTTC.